This TCR beta chain is drawn from a study of T cell repertoires in cytomegalovirus infection. On the study more broadly: CMV infection plus the matching HLA type was flagged by public TCR beta signatures.

TCRdb reanalysed the reads using MiXCR and keeps one entry per CDR3 protein. This sample yields approximately 390,000 distinct CDR3 sequences, of which about 34% are seen a single time; about 14% belongs to the top ten. This CDR3 is 15 amino acids long. The ends were cut back, 5 bases at V and 5 bases at J, with 16 bases in the middle. Looked up from germline, CDR1 is SGHTA and CDR2 is FQGNSA. This clonotype showed up many times. Its antigen is still unknown. The sequences come from cultured PBMCs, collected from culture after CMV antigen stimulation. This receptor was identified in a human donor in good health (CMV status not recorded). Some clones in this sample may be carry-over from other donors' samples. The chain couples TRBV7-2 to TRBJ2-1, with a tentative D call TRBD1 (5 bases). CDR3 protein: CASSPQGLDNNEQFF. DNA for the CDR3: TGTGCCAGCAGCCCCCAGGGCCTCGATAACAATGAGCAGTTCTTC.